The subject of this entry is one TCR beta chain. TCRdb's copy holds only in-frame clones and misses some; the assay was immunoSEQ multiplex PCR. The table records 130,000 or so clones, approximately 80% of them present only once. The sample comes from a study of blood T cell repertoires in COVID-19. Study-level information: Sources were T cells, B-cell-depleted T cells, or PBMCs; the material itself was cDNA or gDNA.

The CDR3 is 15 amino acids. The junction had 6 bases not matched to a gene; V was cut back by 3 bases and J by 4 bases. Germline-derived CDR1 and CDR2 are SNHLY and FYNNEI. Sequenced sample: peripheral blood. The receptor's source is a human donor in a cohort sampled during active COVID-19. The chain carries TRBV2 and TRBJ1-2, with TRBD1 identical over 9 bases. CDR3 amino acids: CASSELDRGSYGYTF. CDR3 DNA: TGTGCCAGCAGTGAGCTGGACAGGGGTTCCTATGGCTACACCTTC.